This T cell receptor beta chain came from a study of OX40 agonist ivuxolimab in advanced cancers. Sequencing was performed with immunoSEQ multiplex PCR; in TCRdb, only in-frame clones are kept and a portion is missing. The sample has fewer than 90,000 clones; 85% to 90% are singletons. Regarding this clone: Its target is not known.

Trimming stripped 2 bases from V and 3 bases from J, with 14 bases between. Germline V gene lookup returns CDR1 SGHTS and CDR2 YDEGEE. The CDR3 runs 15 residues. Points from the study as a whole: Some nonresponders likewise displayed low normalized T-cell clonal expansion.

The sequence came from an adult with an advanced solid tumor such as melanoma, head and neck, liver or kidney cancer. Source: CD4+ or CD8+ T cells sorted from blood, taken in a trial of the OX40 agonist ivuxolimab. The chain couples TRBV5-8 to TRBJ1-1; a weak D match, TRBD1 (5 bases). The CDR3, as DNA: TGTGCCAGCAGCTTTGAGGGCAGAGGGGACACTGAAGCTTTCTTT. Encoded protein: CASSFEGRGDTEAFF.